Below, 13 T cell receptor beta chains from the same sample are listed, as sequenced in a study of OX40 agonist ivuxolimab in advanced cancers. Libraries were prepared by immunoSEQ multiplex PCR; TCRdb keeps only in-frame clonotypes and omits some of them. The table includes about 25,000 clones, 79% detected once. Specimen: CD4+ or CD8+ T cells sorted from blood, collected in a trial of the OX40 agonist ivuxolimab. The receptors come from an adult with an advanced solid tumor such as melanoma, head and neck, liver or kidney cancer.

This clone was found many times. V and J are TRBV29-1 and TRBJ2-1; the D is unclear. In germline, CDR1 is SQVTM, CDR2 ANQGSEA. The CDR3 covers 12 residues. V lost 7 bases and J lost 9, with 16 bases in between. CDR3 region: CSATHEFREQFF. The DNA for the CDR3 is TGCAGCGCCACCCATGAGTTTCGTGAGCAGTTCTTC.

The chain uses TRBV5-1 and TRBJ2-3; D might be TRBD1 (5 bases). Trimming cost V 0 bases and J 3 bases, with 11 bases left between them. In germline, CDR1 is SGHRS, CDR2 YFSETQ. The length of the CDR3 is 15 residues. The CDR3, as DNA: TGCGCCAGCAGCTTGGAAGGGGCCACGACAGATACGCAGTATTTT. It encodes CASSLEGATTDTQYF.

This clone has only a few counts. The chain is built from TRBV4-1 and TRBJ2-5; unclear D gene. Germline values: CDR1 MGHRA, CDR2 YSYEKL. With 0 bases removed from V and 2 bases from J, the gap between germline ends came to 10 bases. CDR3 length: 15 amino acids. CDR3 coding DNA: TGCGCCAGCAGCCAAGATCGGAGCTTGCAAGAGACCCAGTACTTC. It encodes CASSQDRSLQETQYF.

The V and J genes are TRBV4-1 and TRBJ1-4; weak D call: TRBD1 (6 bases). The CDR3 runs 15 residues. Germline CDR1 MGHRA, CDR2 YSYEKL. The V end was cut by 2 bases, the J end by 7 bases, with 14 bases between. The CDR3 sequence is CASSQFDRLGEKLFF. The CDR3 bases are TGCGCCAGCAGCCAATTCGACAGGCTTGGTGAAAAACTGTTTTTT.

The rearrangement uses TRBV9 and TRBJ2-1; D gene unclear. The CDR3 totals 12 residues. Trimming shortened V by 2 bases and J by 10 bases, and 10 bases separated the two germline ends. CDR1 SGDLS and CDR2 YYNGEE come from the germline V gene. The CDR3 DNA sequence: TGTGCCAGCAGCGTCGGTGTGGGGGAGCAGTTCTTC. Translating it yields CASSVGVGEQFF.

The chain joins TRBV2 to TRBJ2-4; D not certain. This CDR3 is 12 amino acids long. V was shortened by 5 bases and J by 4 bases, with 6 bases between the two germline ends. Per germline, CDR1 SNHLY and CDR2 FYNNEI. CDR3 sequence (DNA): TGTGCCAGCAGTTCAGGAAAAAACATTCAGTACTTC. Translated, it gives CASSSGKNIQYF. The full variable domain, with the rest looked up from reference TRBV2 and TRBJ2-4, is EPEVTQTPSHQVTQMGQEVILRCVPISNHLYFYWYRQILGQKVEFLVSFYNNEISEKSEIFDDQFSVERPDGSNFTLKIRSTKLEDSAMYFCASSSGKNIQYFGAGTRLSVL.

This chain joins TRBV7-9 and TRBJ1-2; D gene uncertain. Germline assignment: CDR1 SEHNR and CDR2 FQNEAQ (reference sequence). This CDR3 contains 13 residues. V lost 1 base to trimming and J lost 8 bases, with 11 bases between them. The CDR3 nucleotides are TGTGCCAGCAGCTTAGGCTCTGTGGGGGGCTACACCTTC. Its translation: CASSLGSVGGYTF.

The chain has TRBV6-5 and TRBJ2-1, with TRBD1 matching 8 bases. This CDR3 contains 14 residues. V lost 6 bases to trimming and J lost 3 bases; unmatched junction nucleotides: 4. The germline V gene encodes CDR1 MNHEY and CDR2 SVGAGI. DNA of the CDR3: TGTGCCAGCAGCCCGACAGGGGACTACAATGAGCAGTTCTTC. This sequence encodes CASSPTGDYNEQFF.

In this sample, this clone turned up once. The chain combines TRBV29-1 with TRBJ1-4; 7 nucleotides align to TRBD1. Germline V lookup: CDR1 SQVTM, CDR2 ANQGSEA. V dropped 5 bases and J dropped 3; count of bases not matched to a gene: 6. The CDR3 has 14 amino acids. The CDR3 bases are TGCAGCGTTACCGACAGGGACGCTAATGAAAAACTGTTTTTT. Translated: CSVTDRDANEKLFF.

CDR3 sequence (DNA): TGTGCCAGCAGCTCGGGAGAGAGAATCTACAATGAGCAGTTCTTC. Its protein product is CASSSGERIYNEQFF. The chain employs TRBV7-9 and TRBJ2-1; D might be TRBD2 (6 bases). This CDR3 is 15 amino acids long. V was pared by 4 bases and J by 3 bases, with 13 bases between. Germline V lookup: CDR1 SEHNR, CDR2 FQNEAQ (reference sequence).

The chain combines TRBV13 with TRBJ2-7; D is unresolved. CDR1 is PRHDT and CDR2 is FYEKMQ in the germline V gene (reference sequence). The ends were cut back, 4 bases at V and 7 bases at J, with 17 bases in the middle. The CDR3 totals 14 residues. The CDR3 protein is CASSSTDWSDEQYF. The DNA for the CDR3 is TGTGCCAGCAGCTCGACTGATTGGTCGGATGAGCAGTACTTC.

The chain joins TRBV5-1 to TRBJ2-1; 7 nucleotides match TRBD1. V lost 4 bases to trimming and J lost 8 bases; unmatched junction nucleotides: 12. The CDR3 runs 15 residues. CDR1 is SGHRS, CDR2 YFSETQ, per germline. In DNA form, the CDR3 reads TGCGCCAGCAGCACCGGGACAGAAAAAGGTTATGAGCAGTTCTTC. This translates into CASSTGTEKGYEQFF.

This sequence joins TRBV5-5 and TRBJ1-1, with D uncertain. Germline assignment: CDR1 SGHKS and CDR2 YYEKEE (reference sequence). This CDR3 is 14 amino acids long. Trimming pared 4 bases from V and 1 base from J, leaving 11 bases between. CDR3 sequence: CASSVHRANTEAFF. The CDR3 bases are TGTGCCAGCAGCGTACACAGAGCGAACACTGAAGCTTTCTTT.